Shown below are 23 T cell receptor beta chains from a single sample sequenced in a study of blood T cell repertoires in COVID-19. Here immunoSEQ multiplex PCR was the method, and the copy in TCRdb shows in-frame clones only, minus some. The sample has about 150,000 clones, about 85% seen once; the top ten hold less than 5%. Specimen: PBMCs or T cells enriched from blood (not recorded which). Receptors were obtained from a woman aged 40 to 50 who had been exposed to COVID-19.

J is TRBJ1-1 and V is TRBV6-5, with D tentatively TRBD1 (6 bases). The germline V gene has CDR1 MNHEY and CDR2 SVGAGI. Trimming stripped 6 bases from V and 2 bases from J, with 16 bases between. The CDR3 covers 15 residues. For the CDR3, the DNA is TGTGCCAGCAGCCGGAAACCGACAGGTAACACTGAAGCTTTCTTT. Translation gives CASSRKPTGNTEAFF.

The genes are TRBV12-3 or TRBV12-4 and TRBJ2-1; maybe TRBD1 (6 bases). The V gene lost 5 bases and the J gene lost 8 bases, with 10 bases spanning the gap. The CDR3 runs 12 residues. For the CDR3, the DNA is TGTGCCAGCAGTCCGGACAGCGATGAGCAGTTCTTC. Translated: CASSPDSDEQFF.

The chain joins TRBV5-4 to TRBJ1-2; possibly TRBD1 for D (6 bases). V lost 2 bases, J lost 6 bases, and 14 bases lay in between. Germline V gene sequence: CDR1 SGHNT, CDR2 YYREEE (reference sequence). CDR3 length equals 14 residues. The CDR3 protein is CASSFPDSFNGYTF. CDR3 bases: TGTGCCAGCAGCTTTCCGGACAGTTTTAATGGCTACACCTTC. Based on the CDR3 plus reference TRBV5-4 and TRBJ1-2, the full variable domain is ETGVTQSPTHLIKTRGQQVTLRCSSQSGHNTVSWYQQALGQGPQFIFQYYREEENGRGNFPPRFSGLQFPNYSSELNVNALELDDSALYLCASSFPDSFNGYTFGSGTRLTVV.

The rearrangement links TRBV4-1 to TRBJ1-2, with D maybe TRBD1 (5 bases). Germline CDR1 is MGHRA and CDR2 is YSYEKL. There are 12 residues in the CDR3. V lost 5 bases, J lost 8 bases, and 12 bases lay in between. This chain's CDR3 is CASSGHLGGYTF. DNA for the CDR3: TGCGCCAGCAGCGGACATCTCGGAGGCTACACCTTC.

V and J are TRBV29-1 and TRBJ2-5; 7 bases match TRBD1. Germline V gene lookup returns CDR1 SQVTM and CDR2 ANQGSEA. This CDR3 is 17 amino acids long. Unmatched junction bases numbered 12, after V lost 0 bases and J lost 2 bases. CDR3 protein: CSVEDLRKGAWQETQYF. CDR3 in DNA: TGCAGCGTTGAAGATCTTAGAAAGGGGGCTTGGCAAGAGACCCAGTACTTC.

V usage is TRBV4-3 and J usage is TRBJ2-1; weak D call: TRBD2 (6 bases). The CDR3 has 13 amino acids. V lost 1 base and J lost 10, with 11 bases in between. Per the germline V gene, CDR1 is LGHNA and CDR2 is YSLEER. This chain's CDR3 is CASSQVFLAEQFF. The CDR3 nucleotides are TGCGCCAGCAGCCAAGTTTTCCTAGCGGAGCAGTTCTTC.

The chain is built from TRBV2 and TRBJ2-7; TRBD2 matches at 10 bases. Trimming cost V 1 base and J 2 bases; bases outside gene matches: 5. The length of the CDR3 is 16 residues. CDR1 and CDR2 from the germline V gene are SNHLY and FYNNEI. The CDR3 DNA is TGTGCCAGCAGTGAAGAGCTAGCGGGAGTACCCTACGAGCAGTACTTC. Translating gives CASSEELAGVPYEQYF.

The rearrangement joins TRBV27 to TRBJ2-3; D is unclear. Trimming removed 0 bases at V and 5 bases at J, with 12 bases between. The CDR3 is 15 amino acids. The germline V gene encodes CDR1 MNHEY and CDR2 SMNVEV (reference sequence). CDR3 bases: TGTGCCAGCAGTTTATCGTGGCAATCGATAGATACGCAGTATTTT. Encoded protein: CASSLSWQSIDTQYF.

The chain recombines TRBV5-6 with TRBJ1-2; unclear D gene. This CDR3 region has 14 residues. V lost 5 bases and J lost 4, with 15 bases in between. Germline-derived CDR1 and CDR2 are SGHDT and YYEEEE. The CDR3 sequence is CASRHGTAFYGYTF. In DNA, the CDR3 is TGTGCCAGCAGGCACGGAACAGCCTTCTATGGCTACACCTTC.

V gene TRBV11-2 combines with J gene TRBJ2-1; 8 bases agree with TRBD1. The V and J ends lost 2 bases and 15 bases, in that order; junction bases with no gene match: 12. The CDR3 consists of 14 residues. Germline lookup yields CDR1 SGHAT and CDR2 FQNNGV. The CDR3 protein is CASSLPQGVSSLFF. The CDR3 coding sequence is TGTGCCAGCAGCTTACCACAGGGGGTGTCTTCTCTGTTCTTC.

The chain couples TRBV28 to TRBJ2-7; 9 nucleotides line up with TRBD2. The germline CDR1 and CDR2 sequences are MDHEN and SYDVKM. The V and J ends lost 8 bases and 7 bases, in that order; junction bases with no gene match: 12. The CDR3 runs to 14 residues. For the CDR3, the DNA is TGTGCCAGCCTCGGGACTAGCATACAGGGGGAGCAGTACTTC. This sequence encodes CASLGTSIQGEQYF.

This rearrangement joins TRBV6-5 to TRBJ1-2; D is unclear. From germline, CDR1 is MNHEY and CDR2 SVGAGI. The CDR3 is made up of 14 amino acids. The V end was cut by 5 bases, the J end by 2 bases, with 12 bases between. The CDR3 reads CASSRGRANYGYTF. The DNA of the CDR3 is TGTGCCAGCAGTCGAGGCAGAGCCAACTATGGCTACACCTTC.

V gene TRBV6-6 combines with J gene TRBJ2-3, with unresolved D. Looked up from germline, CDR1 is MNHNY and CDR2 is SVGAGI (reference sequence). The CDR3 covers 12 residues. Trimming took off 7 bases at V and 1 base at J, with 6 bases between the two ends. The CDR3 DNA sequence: TGTGCCAGCACCCATGGCACAGATACGCAGTATTTT. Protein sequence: CASTHGTDTQYF.

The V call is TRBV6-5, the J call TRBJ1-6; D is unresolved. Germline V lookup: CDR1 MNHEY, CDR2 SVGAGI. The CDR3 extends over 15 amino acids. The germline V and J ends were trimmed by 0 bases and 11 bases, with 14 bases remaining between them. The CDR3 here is CASSYSTTNSAPLHF. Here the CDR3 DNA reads TGTGCCAGCAGTTACTCGACTACCAATTCGGCACCCCTCCACTTT.

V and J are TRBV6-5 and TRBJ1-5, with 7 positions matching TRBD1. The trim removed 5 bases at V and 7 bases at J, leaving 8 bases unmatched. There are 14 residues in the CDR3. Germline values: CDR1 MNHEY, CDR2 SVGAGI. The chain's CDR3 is CASSTAQGEQPQHF. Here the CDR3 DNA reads TGTGCCAGCAGTACTGCGCAGGGGGAGCAGCCCCAGCATTTT.

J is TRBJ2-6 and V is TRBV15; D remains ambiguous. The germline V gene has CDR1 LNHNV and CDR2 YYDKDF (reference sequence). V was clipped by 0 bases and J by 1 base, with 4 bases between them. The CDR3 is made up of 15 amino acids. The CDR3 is CATSRDRSGANVLTF. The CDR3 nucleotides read TGTGCCACCAGCAGAGACAGGTCTGGGGCCAACGTCCTGACTTTC.

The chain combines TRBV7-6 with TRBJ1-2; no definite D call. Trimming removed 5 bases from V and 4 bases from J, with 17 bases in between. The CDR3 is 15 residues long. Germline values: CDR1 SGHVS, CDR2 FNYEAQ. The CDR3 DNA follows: TGTGCCAGCAGCGCTGGGCCCTTAGATGTCTATGGCTACACCTTC. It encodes CASSAGPLDVYGYTF.

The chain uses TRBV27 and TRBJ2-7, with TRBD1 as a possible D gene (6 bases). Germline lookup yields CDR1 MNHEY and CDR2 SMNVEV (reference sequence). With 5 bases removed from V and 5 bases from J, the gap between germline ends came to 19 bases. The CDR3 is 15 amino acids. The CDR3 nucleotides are TGTGCCAGCAGTCCTCACAGGGAATCGGGCAACGAGCAGTACTTC. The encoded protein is CASSPHRESGNEQYF.

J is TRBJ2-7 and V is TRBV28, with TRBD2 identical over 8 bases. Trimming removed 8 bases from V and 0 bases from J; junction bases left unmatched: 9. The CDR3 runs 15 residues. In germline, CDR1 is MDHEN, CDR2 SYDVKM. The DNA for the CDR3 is TGTGCCAGCGCCACCGGGACTAGTACCTCCTACGAGCAGTACTTC. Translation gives CASATGTSTSYEQYF.

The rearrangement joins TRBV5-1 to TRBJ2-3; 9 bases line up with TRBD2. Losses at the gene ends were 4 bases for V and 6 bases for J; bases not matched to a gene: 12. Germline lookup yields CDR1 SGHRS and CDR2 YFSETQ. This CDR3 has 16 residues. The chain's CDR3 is CASSPTAGGASDTQYF. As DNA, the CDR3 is TGCGCCAGCAGCCCGACAGCGGGGGGAGCGTCCGATACGCAGTATTTT.

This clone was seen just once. For the CDR3, the DNA is TGTGCCAGCAGCGGTGGTAGCGGGAGTACTAATACGCAGTATTTT. It is translated as CASSGGSGSTNTQYF. The rearrangement joins TRBV9 to TRBJ2-3; 9 bases fit TRBD2. CDR1 and CDR2 from the germline V gene are SGDLS and YYNGEE. Trimming cost V 3 bases and J 7 bases; bases outside gene matches: 9. The CDR3 has 15 amino acids.

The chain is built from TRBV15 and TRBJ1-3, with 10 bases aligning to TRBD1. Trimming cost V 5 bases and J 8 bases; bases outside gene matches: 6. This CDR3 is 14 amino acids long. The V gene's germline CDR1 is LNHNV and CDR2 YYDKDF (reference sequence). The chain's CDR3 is CATSRDRGWDTIYF. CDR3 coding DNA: TGTGCCACCAGCCGGGACAGGGGATGGGACACCATATATTTT.

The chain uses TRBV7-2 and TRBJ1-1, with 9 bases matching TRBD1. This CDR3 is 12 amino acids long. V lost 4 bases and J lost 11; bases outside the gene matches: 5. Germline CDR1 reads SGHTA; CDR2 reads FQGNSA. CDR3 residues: CASSWDRAAAFF. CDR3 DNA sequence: TGTGCCAGCAGCTGGGACAGGGCAGCTGCTTTCTTT.